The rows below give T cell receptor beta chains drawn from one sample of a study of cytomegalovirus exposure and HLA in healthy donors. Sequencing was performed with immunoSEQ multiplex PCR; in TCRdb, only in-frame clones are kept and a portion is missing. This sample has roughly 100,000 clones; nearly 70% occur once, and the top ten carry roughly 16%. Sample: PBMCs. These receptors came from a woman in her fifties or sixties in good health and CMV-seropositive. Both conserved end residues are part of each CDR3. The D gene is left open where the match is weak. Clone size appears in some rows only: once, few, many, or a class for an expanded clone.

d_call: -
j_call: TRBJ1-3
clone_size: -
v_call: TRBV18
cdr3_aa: CASQPERVSGNTIYF
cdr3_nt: TGTGCCAGCCAACCAGAGAGGGTCTCTGGAAACACCATATATTTT

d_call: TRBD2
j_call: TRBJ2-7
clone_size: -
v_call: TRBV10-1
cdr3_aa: CASSEAGTRRYEQYF
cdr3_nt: TGCGCCAGCAGTGAGGCCGGGACTAGGCGGTACGAGCAGTACTTC

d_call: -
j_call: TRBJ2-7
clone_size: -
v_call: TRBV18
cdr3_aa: CASSPLSSGLTYEQYF
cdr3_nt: TGTGCCAGCTCACCACTCTCAAGCGGGTTAACCTACGAGCAGTACTTC

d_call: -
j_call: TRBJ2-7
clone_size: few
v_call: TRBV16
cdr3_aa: CASSQSVAGYEQYF
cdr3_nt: TGTGCCAGCAGCCAATCTGTCGCGGGATACGAGCAGTACTTC

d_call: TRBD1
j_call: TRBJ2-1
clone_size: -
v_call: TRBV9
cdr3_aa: CASSLGQGDNEQFF
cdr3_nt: TGTGCCAGCAGCCTAGGACAGGGGGACAATGAGCAGTTCTTC

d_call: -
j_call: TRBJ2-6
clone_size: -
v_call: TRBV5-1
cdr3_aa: CASSAGSSGANVLTF
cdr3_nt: TGCGCCAGCAGCGCCGGTTCGTCTGGGGCCAACGTCCTGACTTTC

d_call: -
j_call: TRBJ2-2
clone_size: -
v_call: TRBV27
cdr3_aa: CASSLYGLHDVNTGELFF
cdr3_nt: TGTGCCAGCAGTTTATACGGACTTCACGATGTGAACACCGGGGAGCTGTTTTTT

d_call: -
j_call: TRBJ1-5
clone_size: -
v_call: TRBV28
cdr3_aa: CASSVRKQPQHF
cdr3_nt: TGTGCCAGCAGTGTGAGAAAACAGCCCCAGCATTTT

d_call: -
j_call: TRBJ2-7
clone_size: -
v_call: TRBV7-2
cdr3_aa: CASSLAFPYEQYF
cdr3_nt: TGTGCCAGCAGCTTAGCCTTTCCCTACGAGCAGTACTTC

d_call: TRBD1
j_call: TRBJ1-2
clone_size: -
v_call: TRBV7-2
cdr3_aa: CASSSTGVGIYGYTF
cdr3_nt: TGTGCCAGCAGCTCGACAGGGGTGGGAATCTATGGCTACACCTTC

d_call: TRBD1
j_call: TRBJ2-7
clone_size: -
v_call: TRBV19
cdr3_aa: CASTEDRGRSEQYF
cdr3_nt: TGTGCCAGTACCGAGGACAGGGGACGCTCCGAGCAGTACTTC

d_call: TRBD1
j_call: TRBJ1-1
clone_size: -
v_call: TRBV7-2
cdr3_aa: CASSMNRGAHTEAFF
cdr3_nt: TGTGCCAGCAGCATGAACAGGGGAGCGCACACTGAAGCTTTCTTT

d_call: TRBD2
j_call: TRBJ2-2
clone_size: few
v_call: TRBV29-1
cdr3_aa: CSVEGLAGGPITGELFF
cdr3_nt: TGCAGCGTTGAGGGACTAGCGGGAGGGCCGATCACCGGGGAGCTGTTTTTT

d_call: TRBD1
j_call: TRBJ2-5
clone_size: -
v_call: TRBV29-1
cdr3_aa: CSVDRVGETQYF
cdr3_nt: TGCAGCGTCGACAGGGTGGGAGAGACCCAGTACTTC

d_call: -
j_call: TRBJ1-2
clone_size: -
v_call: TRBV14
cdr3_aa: CASSQDRVANYGYTF
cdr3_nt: TGTGCCAGCAGCCAAGACAGGGTAGCTAACTATGGCTACACCTTC

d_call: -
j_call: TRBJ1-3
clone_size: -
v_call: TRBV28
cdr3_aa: CASSLRGSGNSFTSGNTIYF
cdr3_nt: TGTGCCAGCAGTTTACGAGGAAGCGGAAACAGCTTTACCTCTGGAAACACCATATATTTT

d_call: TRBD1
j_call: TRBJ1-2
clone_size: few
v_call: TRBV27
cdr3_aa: CASSSTGGISYTF
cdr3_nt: TGTGCCAGCAGTTCTACAGGGGGAATTAGCTACACCTTC

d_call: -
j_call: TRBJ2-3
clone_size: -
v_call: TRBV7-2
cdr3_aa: CASSPQRGTDTQYF
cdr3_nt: TGTGCCAGCAGCCCCCAGCGCGGCACAGATACGCAGTATTTT

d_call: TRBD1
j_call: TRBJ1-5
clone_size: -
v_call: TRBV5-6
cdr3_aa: CASSSRGSNQPQHF
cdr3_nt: TGTGCCAGCAGCTCCAGGGGGAGCAATCAGCCCCAGCATTTT

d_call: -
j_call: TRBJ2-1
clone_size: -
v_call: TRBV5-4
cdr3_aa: CASTPEPRADNEQFF
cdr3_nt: TGTGCCAGCACCCCGGAACCGAGGGCGGACAATGAGCAGTTCTTC

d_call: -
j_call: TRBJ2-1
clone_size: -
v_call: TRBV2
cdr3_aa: CASSRTEGNEQFF
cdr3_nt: TGTGCCAGCAGTCGGACAGAAGGAAATGAGCAGTTCTTC

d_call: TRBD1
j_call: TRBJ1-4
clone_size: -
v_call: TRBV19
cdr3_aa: CASSPWTGTDEKLFF
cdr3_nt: TGTGCCAGTAGTCCGTGGACAGGGACGGATGAAAAACTGTTTTTT

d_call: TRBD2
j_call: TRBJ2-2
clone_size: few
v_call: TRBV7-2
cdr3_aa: CASSLQGLAGGELFF
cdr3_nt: TGTGCCAGCAGCCTCCAAGGACTAGCCGGGGGGGAGCTGTTTTTT

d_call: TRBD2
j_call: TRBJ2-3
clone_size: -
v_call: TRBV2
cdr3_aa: CASSLLAGTDTQYF
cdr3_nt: TGTGCCAGCAGTTTACTAGCGGGCACAGATACGCAGTATTTT

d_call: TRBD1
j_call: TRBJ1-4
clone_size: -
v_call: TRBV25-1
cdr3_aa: CASSDHGWDRAEKLFF
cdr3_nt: TGTGCCAGCAGTGACCATGGTTGGGACAGGGCAGAAAAACTGTTTTTT

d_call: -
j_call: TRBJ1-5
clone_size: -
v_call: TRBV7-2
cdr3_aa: CASSLGTGRVNQPQHF
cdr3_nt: TGTGCCAGCAGCTTAGGAACAGGCAGAGTCAATCAGCCCCAGCATTTT

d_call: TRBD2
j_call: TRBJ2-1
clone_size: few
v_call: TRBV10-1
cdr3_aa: CASSDVAGAYAEQFF
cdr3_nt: TGCGCCAGCAGTGATGTAGCGGGTGCATACGCTGAGCAGTTCTTC

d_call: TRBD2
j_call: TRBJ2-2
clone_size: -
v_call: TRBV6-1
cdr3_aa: CASSGGSQTGELFF
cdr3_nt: TGTGCCAGCAGCGGCGGGAGTCAGACCGGGGAGCTGTTTTTT

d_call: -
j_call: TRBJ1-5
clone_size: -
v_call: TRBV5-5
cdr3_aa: CASSFDSYSNQPQHF
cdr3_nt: TGTGCCAGCAGCTTTGACAGTTATAGCAATCAGCCCCAGCATTTT

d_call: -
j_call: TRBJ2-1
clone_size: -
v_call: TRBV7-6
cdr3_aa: CASSFELYNEQFF
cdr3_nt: TGTGCCAGCAGCTTCGAACTTTACAATGAGCAGTTCTTC

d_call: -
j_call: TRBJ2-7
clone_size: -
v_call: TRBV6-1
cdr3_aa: CASSVGGTSYEQYF
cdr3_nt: TGTGCCAGCAGTGTGGGCGGGACCTCCTACGAGCAGTACTTC

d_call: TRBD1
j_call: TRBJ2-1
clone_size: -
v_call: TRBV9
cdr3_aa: CASSLRGPYNEQFF
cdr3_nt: TGTGCCAGCAGCCTCAGGGGGCCCTACAATGAGCAGTTCTTC

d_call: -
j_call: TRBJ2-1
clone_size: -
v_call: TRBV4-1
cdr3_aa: CASSRDYLGSLNEQFF
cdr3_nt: TGCGCCAGCAGCCGAGACTACCTCGGGAGCTTGAATGAGCAGTTCTTC

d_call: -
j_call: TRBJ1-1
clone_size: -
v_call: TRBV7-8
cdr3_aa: CASSSGGGRSEAFF
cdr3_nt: TGTGCCAGCAGCTCCGGGGGGGGCCGGAGTGAAGCTTTCTTT

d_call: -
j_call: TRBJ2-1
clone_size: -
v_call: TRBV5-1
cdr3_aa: CASSLLGGFDNEQFF
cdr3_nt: TGCGCCAGCAGCTTGTTGGGGGGATTCGACAATGAGCAGTTCTTC

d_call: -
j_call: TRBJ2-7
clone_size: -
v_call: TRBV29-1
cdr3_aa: CSVAGGDEQYF
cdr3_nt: TGCAGCGTTGCTGGGGGCGACGAGCAGTACTTC

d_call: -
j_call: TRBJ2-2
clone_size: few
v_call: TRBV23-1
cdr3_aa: CASSQFLSSNLPSDHELFF
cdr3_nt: TGCGCCAGCAGTCAATTTTTGTCTAGCAATCTTCCGTCGGACCATGAGCTGTTTTTT

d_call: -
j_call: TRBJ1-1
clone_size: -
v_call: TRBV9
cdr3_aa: CASSVVSGVGAFF
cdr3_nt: TGTGCCAGCAGCGTAGTATCGGGGGTTGGAGCTTTCTTT

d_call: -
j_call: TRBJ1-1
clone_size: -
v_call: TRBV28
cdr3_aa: CASGWGGITEAFF
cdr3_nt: TGTGCCAGCGGGTGGGGGGGTATCACTGAAGCTTTCTTT

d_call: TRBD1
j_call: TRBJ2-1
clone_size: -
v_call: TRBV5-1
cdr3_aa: CASSLGQGVINEQFF
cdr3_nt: TGCGCCAGCAGCTTGGGACAGGGGGTCATCAATGAGCAGTTCTTC

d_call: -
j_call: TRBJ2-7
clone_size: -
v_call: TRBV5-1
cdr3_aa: CASSLEGSGGLREQYF
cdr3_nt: TGCGCCAGCAGCTTGGAGGGGAGCGGAGGGCTGCGGGAGCAGTACTTC

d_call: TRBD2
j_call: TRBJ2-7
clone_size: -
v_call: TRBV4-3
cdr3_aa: CASSQLAGVGYEQYF
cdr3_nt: TGCGCCAGCAGCCAGCTAGCGGGAGTAGGCTACGAGCAGTACTTC

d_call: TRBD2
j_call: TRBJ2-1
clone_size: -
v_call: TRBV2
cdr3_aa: CASSLQRETNEQFF
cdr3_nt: TGTGCCAGCAGTTTACAGCGGGAAACGAATGAGCAGTTCTTC

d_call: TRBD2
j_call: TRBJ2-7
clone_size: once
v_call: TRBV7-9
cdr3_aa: CASSLWGEGEQYF
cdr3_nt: TGTGCCAGCAGCTTATGGGGGGAGGGCGAGCAGTACTTC

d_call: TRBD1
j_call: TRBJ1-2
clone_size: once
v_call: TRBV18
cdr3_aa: CASSTDRDGYGYTF
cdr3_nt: TGTGCCAGCTCAACCGACAGGGACGGCTATGGCTACACCTTC